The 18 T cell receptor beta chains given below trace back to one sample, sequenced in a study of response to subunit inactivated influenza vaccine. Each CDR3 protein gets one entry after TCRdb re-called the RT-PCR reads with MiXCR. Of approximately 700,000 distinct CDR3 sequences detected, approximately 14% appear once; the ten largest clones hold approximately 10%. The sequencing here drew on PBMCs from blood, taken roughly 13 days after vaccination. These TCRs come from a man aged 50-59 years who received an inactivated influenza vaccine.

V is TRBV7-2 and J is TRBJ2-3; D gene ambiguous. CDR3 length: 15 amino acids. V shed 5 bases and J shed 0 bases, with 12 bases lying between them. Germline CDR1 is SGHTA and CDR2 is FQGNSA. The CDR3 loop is CASSLGPRSTDTQYF. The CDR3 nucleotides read TGTGCCAGCAGCCTCGGCCCACGAAGCACAGATACGCAGTATTTT. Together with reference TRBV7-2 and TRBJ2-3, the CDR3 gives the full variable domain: GAGVSQSPSNKVTEKGKDVELRCDPISGHTALYWYRQSLGQGLEFLIYFQGNSAPDKSGLPSDRFSAERTGGSVSTLTIQRTQQEDSAVYLCASSLGPRSTDTQYFGPGTRLTVL.

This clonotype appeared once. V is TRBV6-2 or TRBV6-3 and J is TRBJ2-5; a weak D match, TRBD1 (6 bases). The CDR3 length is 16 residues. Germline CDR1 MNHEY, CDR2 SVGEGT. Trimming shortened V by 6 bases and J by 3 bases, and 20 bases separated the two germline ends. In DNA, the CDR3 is TGTGCCAGCAGCCAAGATCAGGGGTGGGAGAAAGAGACCCAGTACTTC. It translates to CASSQDQGWEKETQYF.

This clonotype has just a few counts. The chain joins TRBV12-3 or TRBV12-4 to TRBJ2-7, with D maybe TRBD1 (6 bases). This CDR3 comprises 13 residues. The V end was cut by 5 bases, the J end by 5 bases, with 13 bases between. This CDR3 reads CASSPGQLNEQYF. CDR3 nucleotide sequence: TGTGCCAGCAGTCCAGGACAGTTAAACGAGCAGTACTTC.

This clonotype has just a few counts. CDR3 residues: CSVEERDRGNTGELFF. CDR3 in DNA: TGCAGCGTTGAAGAGAGGGACAGGGGAAACACCGGGGAGCTGTTTTTT. The chain links TRBV29-1 to TRBJ2-2, with 10 positions matching TRBD1. There are 16 residues in the CDR3. The trim removed 0 bases at V and 2 bases at J, leaving 3 bases unmatched. Germline V gene lookup returns CDR1 SQVTM and CDR2 ANQGSEA.

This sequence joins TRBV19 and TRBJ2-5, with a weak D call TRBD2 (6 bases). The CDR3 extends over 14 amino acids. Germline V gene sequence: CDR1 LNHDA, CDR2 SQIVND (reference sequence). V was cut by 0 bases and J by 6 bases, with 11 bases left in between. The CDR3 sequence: CASSIDLTSKTQYF. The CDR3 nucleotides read TGTGCCAGTAGTATAGATTTGACTAGTAAGACCCAGTACTTC.

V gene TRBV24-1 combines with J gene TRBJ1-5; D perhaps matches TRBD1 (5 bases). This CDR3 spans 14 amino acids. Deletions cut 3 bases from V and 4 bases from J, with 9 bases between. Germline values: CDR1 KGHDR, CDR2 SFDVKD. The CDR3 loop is CATSDRGRNQPQHF. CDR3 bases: TGTGCCACCAGTGATCGGGGACGGAATCAGCCCCAGCATTTT.

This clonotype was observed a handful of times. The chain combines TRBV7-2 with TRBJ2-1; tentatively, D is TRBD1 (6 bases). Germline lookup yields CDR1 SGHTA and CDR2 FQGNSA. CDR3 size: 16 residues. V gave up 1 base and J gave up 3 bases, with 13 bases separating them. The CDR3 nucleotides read TGTGCCAGCAGCTTAGGAGGGACAATCTACTACAATGAGCAGTTCTTC. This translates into CASSLGGTIYYNEQFF.

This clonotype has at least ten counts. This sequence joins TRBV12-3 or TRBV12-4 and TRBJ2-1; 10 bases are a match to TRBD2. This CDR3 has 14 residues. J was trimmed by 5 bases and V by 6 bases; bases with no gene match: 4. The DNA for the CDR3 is TGTGCCAGCAGGCAAGCGGGAGGGAACAATGAGCAGTTCTTC. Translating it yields CASRQAGGNNEQFF.

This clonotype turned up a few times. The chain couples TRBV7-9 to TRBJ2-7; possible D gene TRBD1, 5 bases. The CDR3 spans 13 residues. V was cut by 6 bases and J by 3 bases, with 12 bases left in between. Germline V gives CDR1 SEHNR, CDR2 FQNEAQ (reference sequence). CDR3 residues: CASSSDSYYEQYF. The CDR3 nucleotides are TGTGCCAGCAGTTCCGACAGTTACTACGAGCAGTACTTC.

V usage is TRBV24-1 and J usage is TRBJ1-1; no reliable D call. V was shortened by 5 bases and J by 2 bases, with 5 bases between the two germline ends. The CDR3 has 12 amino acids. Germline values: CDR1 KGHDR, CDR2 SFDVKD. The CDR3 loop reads CATSGINTEAFF. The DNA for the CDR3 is TGTGCCACCAGTGGAATAAACACTGAAGCTTTCTTT.

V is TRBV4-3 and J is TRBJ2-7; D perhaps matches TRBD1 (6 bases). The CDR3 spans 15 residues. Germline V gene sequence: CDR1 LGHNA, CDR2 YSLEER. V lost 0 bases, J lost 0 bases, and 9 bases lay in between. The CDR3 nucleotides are TGCGCCAGCAGCCAAGATAGGGGGAGCTCCTACGAGCAGTACTTC. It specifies CASSQDRGSSYEQYF.

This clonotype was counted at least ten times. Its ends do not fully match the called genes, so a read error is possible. The CDR3 DNA reads TGCGCCAGCAGCAAAGACAGGGTTTTCTACAATGAGCAGTTCTTC. Amino acid sequence: CASSKDRVFYNEQFF. The rearrangement joins TRBV4-1 to TRBJ2-1, with TRBD1 identical over 7 bases. The CDR3 is 15 residues long. The germline gives CDR1 MGHRA, CDR2 YSYEKL.

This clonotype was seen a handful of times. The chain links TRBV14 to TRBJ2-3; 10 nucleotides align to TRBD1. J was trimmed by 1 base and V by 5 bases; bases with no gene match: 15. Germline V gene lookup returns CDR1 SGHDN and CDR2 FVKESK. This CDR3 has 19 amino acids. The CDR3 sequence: CASSSVTGGFLFGTDTQYF. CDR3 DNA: TGTGCCAGCAGCTCGGTGACAGGGGGCTTTCTTTTTGGCACAGATACGCAGTATTTT.

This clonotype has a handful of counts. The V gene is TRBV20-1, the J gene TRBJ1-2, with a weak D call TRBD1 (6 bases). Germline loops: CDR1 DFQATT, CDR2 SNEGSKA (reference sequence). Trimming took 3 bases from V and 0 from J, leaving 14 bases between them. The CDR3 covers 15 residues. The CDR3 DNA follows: TGCAGTGCTAGGGCCGGGGGCAACACTAACTATGGCTACACCTTC. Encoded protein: CSARAGGNTNYGYTF.

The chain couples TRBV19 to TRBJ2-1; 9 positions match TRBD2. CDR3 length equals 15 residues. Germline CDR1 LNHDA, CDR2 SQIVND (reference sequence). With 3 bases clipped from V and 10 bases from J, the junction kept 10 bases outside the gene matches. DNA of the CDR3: TGTGCCAGTAGTATTGTGGCGGGAGGGCCGAGGGAGCAGTTCTTC. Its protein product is CASSIVAGGPREQFF.

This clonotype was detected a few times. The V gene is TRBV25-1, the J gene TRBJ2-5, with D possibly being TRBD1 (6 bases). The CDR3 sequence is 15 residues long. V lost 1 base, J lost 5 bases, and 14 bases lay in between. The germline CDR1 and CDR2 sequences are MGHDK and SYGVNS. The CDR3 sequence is CASSEFHRVIETQYF. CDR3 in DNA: TGTGCCAGCAGTGAATTTCACAGGGTTATTGAGACCCAGTACTTC. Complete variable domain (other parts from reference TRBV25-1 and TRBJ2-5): EADIYQTPRYLVIGTGKKITLECSQTMGHDKMYWYQQDPGMELHLIHYSYGVNSTEKGDLSSESTVSRIRTEHFPLTLESARPSHTSQYLCASSEFHRVIETQYFGPGTRLLVL.

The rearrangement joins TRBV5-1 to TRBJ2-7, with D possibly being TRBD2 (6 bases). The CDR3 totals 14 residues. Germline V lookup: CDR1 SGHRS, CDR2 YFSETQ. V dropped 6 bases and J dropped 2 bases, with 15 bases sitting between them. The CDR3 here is CASMRGDSTYEQYF. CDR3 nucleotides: TGCGCCAGCATGCGCGGGGATTCAACCTACGAGCAGTACTTC.

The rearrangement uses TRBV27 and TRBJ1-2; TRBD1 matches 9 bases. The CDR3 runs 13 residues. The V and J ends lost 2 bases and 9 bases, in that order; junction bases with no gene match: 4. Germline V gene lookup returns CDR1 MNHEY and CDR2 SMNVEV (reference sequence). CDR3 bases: TGTGCCAGCAGTTTAGGACAGGGGTTGAGCTACACCTTC. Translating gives CASSLGQGLSYTF.